One and the same sample provided the 11 T cell receptor beta chains below, sequenced in a study of CD8 T cells in ankylosing spondylitis. TCRdb independently ran MiXCR on the 5' RACE reads; one entry per CDR3 protein. The sample consists of about 170,000 distinct CDR3 sequences, about 16% of them appearing once. Sequencing used blood, either unsorted or a sorted T cell fraction (not recorded which). These receptors were collected from a male donor with ankylosing spondylitis or in good health (not recorded which).

This clonotype was counted only a few times. The J gene is TRBJ2-1, the V gene TRBV24-1; D not resolved. The CDR3 extends over 14 amino acids. The germline V and J ends were trimmed by 5 bases and 0 bases, with 7 bases remaining between them. CDR1 is KGHDR and CDR2 is SFDVKD in the germline V gene. The CDR3 DNA is TGTGCCACCAGTGCGGAGAGCTCCTACAATGAGCAGTTCTTC. It encodes CATSAESSYNEQFF.

At least ten counts were recorded for this clonotype. V usage is TRBV6-1 and J usage is TRBJ2-1, with TRBD2 matching over 10 bases. The CDR3 totals 16 residues. Trimming cost V 6 bases and J 3 bases; bases outside gene matches: 8. Germline lookup yields CDR1 MNHNS and CDR2 SASEGT. The DNA for the CDR3 is TGTGCCAGCAGCCGACGGACTAGCGGCAACTACAATGAGCAGTTCTTC. It yields the protein CASSRRTSGNYNEQFF.

Note on this clonotype: The junction departs from the called germline gene at one end, perhaps through a read error. The V gene is TRBV12-3 or TRBV12-4, the J gene TRBJ1-3; D is uncertain. CDR3 length equals 13 residues. The CDR3 DNA reads as TGTGCCAGCACCCCCCTCTCTGGGAACACCATATATTTT. Protein sequence: CASTPLSGNTIYF.

This clonotype was seen only a few times. J is TRBJ2-3 and V is TRBV29-1; 10 bases agree with TRBD2. Trimming cost V 4 bases and J 4 bases; bases outside gene matches: 8. The germline V gene has CDR1 SQVTM and CDR2 ANQGSEA. The CDR3 runs to 15 residues. The CDR3 DNA is TGCAGCGTTGGAAGGAGCCTAGCGGGAGCAGATACGCAGTATTTT. Its protein product is CSVGRSLAGADTQYF.

This clonotype occurred many times. The rearrangement joins TRBV20-1 to TRBJ2-7; 8 bases line up with TRBD1. The CDR3 extends over 14 amino acids. The trim removed 0 bases at V and 7 bases at J, leaving 8 bases unmatched. Germline-derived CDR1 and CDR2 are DFQATT and SNEGSKA (reference sequence). CDR3: CSARDLRTGWEQYF. Written as DNA, the CDR3 is TGCAGTGCTAGAGATCTTAGGACAGGGTGGGAGCAGTACTTC.

The CDR3 here is CASSPPAGGGTDTQYF. CDR3 sequence (DNA): TGTGCCAGCTCACCACCGGCTGGGGGTGGTACAGATACGCAGTATTTT. The gene calls are TRBV18 and TRBJ2-3; D possibly matches TRBD1 or TRBD2 (5 bases each). CDR1 KGHSH and CDR2 LQKENI come from the germline V gene. The CDR3 contains 16 residues. V was cut by 0 bases and J by 3 bases, with 13 bases left in between.

This sequence joins TRBV4-1 and TRBJ2-1; D call uncertain. Germline V gene sequence: CDR1 MGHRA, CDR2 YSYEKL. The V gene lost 3 bases and the J gene lost 4 bases, with 13 bases spanning the gap. The CDR3 has 15 residues. CDR3 coding DNA: TGCGCCAGCAGCCAGTGGGCGGAGAGATACAATGAGCAGTTCTTC. Translated, it gives CASSQWAERYNEQFF.

This clonotype was seen more than once but under ten times. The rearrangement joins TRBV2 to TRBJ1-2; 7 nucleotides match TRBD1. Losses at the gene ends were 11 bases for V and 8 bases for J; bases not matched to a gene: 14. Germline CDR1 is SNHLY and CDR2 is FYNNEI. The CDR3 covers 13 residues. The CDR3 spells CAGGTVTLGGYTF. Here the CDR3 DNA reads TGTGCCGGGGGGACAGTTACCCTCGGGGGCTACACCTTC.

There are a few counts of this clonotype. CDR3 residues: CASSLDPASETQYF. The CDR3 DNA reads as TGTGCCAGCAGTTTAGACCCAGCATCGGAGACCCAGTACTTC. The chain is built from TRBV28 and TRBJ2-5; no clear D gene. Trimming shortened V by 2 bases and J by 5 bases, and 12 bases separated the two germline ends. This CDR3 has 14 amino acids. CDR1 MDHEN and CDR2 SYDVKM come from the germline V gene.

This clonotype came up many times. This chain uses TRBV5-1 with TRBJ2-1; no clear D gene. Per the germline V gene, CDR1 is SGHRS and CDR2 is YFSETQ. The V end lost 0 bases, the J end lost 0 bases, and 7 bases lay between the germline ends. This CDR3 spans 15 amino acids. The CDR3 sequence is CASSLGGSSYNEQFF. CDR3 coding DNA: TGCGCCAGCAGCTTGGGAGGCTCCTCCTACAATGAGCAGTTCTTC.

In its sample, this clonotype was seen many times. The rearrangement uses TRBV27 and TRBJ1-3; D perhaps matches TRBD1 (5 bases). The CDR3 spans 15 residues. From germline, CDR1 is MNHEY and CDR2 SMNVEV (reference sequence). V was trimmed by 3 bases and J by 2 bases, leaving 11 bases between them. DNA of the CDR3: TGTGCCAGCAGTTTGACAGCTTCCCCTGGAAACACCATATATTTT. As protein: CASSLTASPGNTIYF.